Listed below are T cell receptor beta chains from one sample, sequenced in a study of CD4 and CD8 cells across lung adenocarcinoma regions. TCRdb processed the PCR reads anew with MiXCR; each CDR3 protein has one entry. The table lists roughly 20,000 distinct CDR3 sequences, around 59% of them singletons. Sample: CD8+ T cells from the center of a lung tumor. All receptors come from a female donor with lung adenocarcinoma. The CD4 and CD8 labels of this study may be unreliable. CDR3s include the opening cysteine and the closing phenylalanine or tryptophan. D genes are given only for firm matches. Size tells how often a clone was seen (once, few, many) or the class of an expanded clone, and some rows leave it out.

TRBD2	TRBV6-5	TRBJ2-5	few	CASSSPTFASGDQETQYF	TGTGCCAGCAGTTCCCCCACTTTCGCTAGCGGAGATCAAGAGACCCAGTACTTC
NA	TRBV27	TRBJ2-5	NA	CASRGCVQETQYF	TGTGCCAGCAGAGGGTGTGTCCAAGAGACCCAGTACTTC
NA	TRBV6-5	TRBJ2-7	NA	CASSYGENTQYF	TGTGCCAGCAGTTACGGCGAGAACACGCAGTACTTC
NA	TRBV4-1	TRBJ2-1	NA	CASSPGSRSNEQFF	TGCGCCAGCAGTCCCGGATCCCGGAGCAATGAGCAGTTCTTC
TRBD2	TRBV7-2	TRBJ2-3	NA	CASSLAGGPNTQYF	TGTGCCAGCAGCTTAGCGGGAGGGCCTAATACGCAGTATTTT
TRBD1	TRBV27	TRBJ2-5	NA	CASGGQGRKTQYF	TGTGCCAGCGGGGGACAGGGGAGGAAGACCCAGTACTTC
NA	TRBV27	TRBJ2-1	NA	CASSLRLTDTQFF	TGTGCCAGCAGTTTACGACTCACAGATACGCAGTTCTTC
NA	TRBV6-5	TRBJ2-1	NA	CASSSIGYPANEQFF	TGTGCCAGCAGTTCTATTGGATACCCCGCCAATGAGCAGTTCTTC
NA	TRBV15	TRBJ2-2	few	CATTSWTENTGELFF	TGTGCCACCACTTCTTGGACAGAAAACACCGGGGAGCTGTTTTTT
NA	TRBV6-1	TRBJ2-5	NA	CASSEWTAVVGTQYF	TGTGCCAGCAGTGAATGGACCGCCGTAGTTGGGACCCAGTACTTC
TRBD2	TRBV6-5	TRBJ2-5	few	CASSTSGGARETQYF	TGTGCCAGCAGTACTAGCGGGGGGGCACGGGAGACCCAGTACTTC
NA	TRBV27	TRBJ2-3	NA	CASGLWVRDKNMQYF	TGTGCCAGCGGTTTGTGGGTGAGAGACAAAAACATGCAGTATTTT
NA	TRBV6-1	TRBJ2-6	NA	CASSEGSSGANVLTF	TGTGCCAGCAGTGAAGGATCCTCTGGGGCCAACGTCCTGACTTTC
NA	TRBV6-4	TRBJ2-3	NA	CASTGLWATDMQYF	TGTGCCAGCACTGGCTTGTGGGCCACAGATATGCAGTATTTC
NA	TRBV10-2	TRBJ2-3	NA	CASSTGVRAKDMQYF	TGCGCCAGCAGTACGGGGGTGCGGGCCAAAGATATGCAGTATTTT
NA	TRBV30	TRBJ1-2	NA	CAWSVPGGFGYTF	TGTGCCTGGAGTGTACCTGGGGGCTTTGGCTACACCTTC
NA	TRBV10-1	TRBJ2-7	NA	CASKVRRDPDTQYF	TGCGCCAGCAAGGTCAGGCGAGACCCAGATACGCAGTACTTC
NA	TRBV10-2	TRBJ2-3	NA	CASSETGDTQYF	TGCGCCAGCAGTGAAACGGGCGATACGCAGTATTTT
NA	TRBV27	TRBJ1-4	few	CASRGRRNEKLFF	TGTGCCAGCAGGGGGCGACGGAATGAAAAACTGTTTTTT
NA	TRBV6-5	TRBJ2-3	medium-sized	CASSYGEDTQYF	TGTGCCAGCAGTTACGGCGAGGATACGCAGTATTTT
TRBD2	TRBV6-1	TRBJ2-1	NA	CASSRTSGDYNEQFF	TGTGCCAGCAGCCGGACTAGCGGAGACTACAATGAGCAGTTCTTC
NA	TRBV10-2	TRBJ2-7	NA	CAGGTAGRDTDTQYF	TGCGCCGGGGGTACCGCGGGCCGGGACACAGATACGCAGTACTTC
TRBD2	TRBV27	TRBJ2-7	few	CASTSGGGGNNEQYF	TGTGCCAGCACCTCGGGAGGTGGAGGGAACAATGAGCAGTACTTC
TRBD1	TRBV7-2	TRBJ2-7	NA	CASSPQTGGAAYEQYF	TGTGCCAGCAGCCCTCAGACAGGGGGCGCCGCATACGAGCAGTACTTC
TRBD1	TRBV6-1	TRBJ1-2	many	CASSRDRGYGYTF	TGTGCCAGCAGCCGGGACAGGGGCTATGGCTACACCTTC
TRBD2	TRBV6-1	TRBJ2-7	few	CASSDFLAGGTYEQYF	TGTGCCAGCAGTGATTTCCTAGCGGGAGGCACCTACGAGCAGTACTTC
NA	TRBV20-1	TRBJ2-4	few	CSAREAGRAKNIQYF	TGCAGTGCTAGAGAAGCGGGCCGAGCCAAAAACATTCAGTACTTC
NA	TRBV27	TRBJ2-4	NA	CGSGPGLGVTDMQYF	TGTGGCAGCGGGCCGGGGCTGGGAGTCACAGATATGCAGTACTTC
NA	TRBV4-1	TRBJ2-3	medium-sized	CASSQALSSTDTQYF	TGCGCCAGCAGCCAAGCTCTCTCTAGCACAGATACGCAGTATTTT
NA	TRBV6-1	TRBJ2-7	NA	CASGDPEEDTQYF	TGTGCCAGCGGTGACCCCGAGGAGGATACGCAGTACTTC
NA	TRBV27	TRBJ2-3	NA	CASSGTRDPETQYF	TGTGCCAGCAGTGGGACACGTGACCCAGAGACGCAGTATTTC
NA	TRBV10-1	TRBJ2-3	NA	CASRLDDKDIQYF	TGCGCCAGCAGACTCGATGACAAAGATATTCAGTATTTT
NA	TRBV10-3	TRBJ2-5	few	CAISEGVKTQYF	TGTGCCATCAGTGAGGGGGTAAAGACCCAGTACTTC
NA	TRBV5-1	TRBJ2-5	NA	CASSFRPWETQYF	TGCGCCAGCAGCTTCCGACCCTGGGAGACCCAGTACTTC
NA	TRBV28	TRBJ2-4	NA	CGGSGLRAKNIQYF	TGTGGCGGCTCGGGGCTGAGAGCCAAAAACATTCAGTACTTT
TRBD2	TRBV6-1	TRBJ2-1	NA	CATNGGGYNEQFF	TGTGCCACCAATGGGGGGGGCTACAATGAGCAGTTCTTC
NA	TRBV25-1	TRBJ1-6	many	CASSGQVVSSPLHF	TGTGCCAGCAGTGGACAGGTGGTGAGTTCACCCCTCCACTTT
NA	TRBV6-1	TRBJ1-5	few	CASSPGWPQHF	TGTGCCAGCAGCCCAGGGTGGCCCCAGCATTTT
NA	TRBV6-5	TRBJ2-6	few	CASSPGQISSGANVLTF	TGTGCCAGCAGTCCCGGACAGATCAGCTCTGGGGCCAACGTCCTGACTTTC
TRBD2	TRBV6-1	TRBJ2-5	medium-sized	CASIIAGGTQETQYF	TGTGCCAGCATCATAGCGGGAGGCACTCAAGAGACCCAGTACTTC
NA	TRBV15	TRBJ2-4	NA	CATSRETSLRPIQYF	TGTGCCACCAGCAGAGAGACGAGTCTGCGTCCGATTCAGTACTTC
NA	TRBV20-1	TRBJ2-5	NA	CSAPPSTRVGETQYF	TGCAGTGCCCCTCCGTCAACGAGGGTAGGGGAGACCCAGTACTTC
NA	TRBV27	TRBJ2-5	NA	CASGRRFLEAQYF	TGTGCCAGCGGTCGCCGTTTCCTAGAGGCTCAGTACTTC
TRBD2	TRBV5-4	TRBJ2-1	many	CASSLSPIRSSGYNEQFF	TGTGCCAGCAGCTTGTCGCCTATTCGGTCTAGCGGATACAATGAGCAGTTCTTC
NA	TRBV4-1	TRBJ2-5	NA	CASSQVPQETQYF	TGCGCCAGCAGCCAAGTCCCCCAAGAGACCCAGTACTTC
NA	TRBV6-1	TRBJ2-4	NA	CASAGLGGRAKDIQYF	TGTGCCAGCGCGGGGCTCGGGGGCCGGGCCAAAGACATTCAGTACTTC
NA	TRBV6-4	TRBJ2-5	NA	CASSLTAPRYF	TGTGCCAGCAGCCTGACTGCCCCCAGATACTTC
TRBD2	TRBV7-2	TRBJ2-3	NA	CASSRRAGADTQYF	TGTGCCAGCAGCCGCAGAGCGGGGGCAGATACGCAGTATTTT
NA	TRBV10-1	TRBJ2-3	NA	CARAVGDTNTQYF	TGCGCCAGGGCGGTGGGTGACACAAATACGCAGTATTTC
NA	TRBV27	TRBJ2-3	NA	CASSSPGAGGTDTQYF	TGTGCCAGCAGCTCTCCGGGGGCTGGCGGCACAGATACGCAGTATTTT
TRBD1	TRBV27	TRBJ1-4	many	CASSPGGRGRTNEKLFF	TGTGCCAGCAGTCCAGGGGGCAGGGGTCGAACTAATGAAAAACTGTTTTTT
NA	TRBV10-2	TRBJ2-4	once	CASTGQRAKNTQYF	TGTGCCAGCACGGGGCAGAGAGCCAAAAATACTCAGTACTTC
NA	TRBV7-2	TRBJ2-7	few	CASSLVPAYEQYF	TGTGCCAGCAGCTTAGTGCCAGCTTACGAGCAGTACTTC
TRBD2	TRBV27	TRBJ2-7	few	CASSLSAGGLEQYF	TGTGCCAGCAGTTTATCTGCGGGGGGGCTCGAGCAGTACTTC
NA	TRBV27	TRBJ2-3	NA	CAGGPGRGGTETQYF	TGTGCCGGGGGTCCCGGGAGAGGTGGCACAGAGACGCAGTATTTT
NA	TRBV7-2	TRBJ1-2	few	CASSLVGGSLDYGYTF	TGTGCCAGCAGCTTAGTCGGGGGATCTCTTGACTATGGCTACACCTTC
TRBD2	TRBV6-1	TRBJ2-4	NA	CASRLGGSGTNMQYF	TGTGCCAGCAGACTGGGAGGGAGTGGCACAAATATGCAGTATTTC
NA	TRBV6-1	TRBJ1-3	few	CASRTGARGNTIYF	TGTGCCAGCCGTACGGGGGCGCGAGGAAACACCATATATTTT
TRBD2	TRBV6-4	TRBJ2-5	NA	CASSLLAGEGRETQYF	TGTGCCAGCTCTCTATTAGCGGGAGAAGGGAGAGAGACCCAGTACTTC
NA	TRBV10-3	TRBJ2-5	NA	CAGGDGGRDTETQYF	TGTGCCGGGGGTGACGGGGGCCGTGACACAGAGACCCAGTACTTC